The TCR beta chain under discussion was sequenced for a study of OX40 agonist ivuxolimab in advanced cancers. Using immunoSEQ multiplex PCR, the repertoire was profiled, and TCRdb retains in-frame clones only, with some absent. The sample lists about 63,000 clones; 88% were seen once. This sample comprised CD4+ or CD8+ T cells sorted from blood, obtained in a trial of the OX40 agonist ivuxolimab. This TCR was recovered from an adult with an advanced solid tumor such as melanoma, head and neck, liver or kidney cancer.

CDR3 sequence: CASSTSGSYEQFF. The CDR3 DNA reads TGTGCCAGCAGCACTAGCGGGAGCTATGAGCAGTTCTTC. V usage is TRBV11-3 and J usage is TRBJ2-1, with 11 bases fitting TRBD2. CDR1 and CDR2 from the germline V gene are SGHNT and YENEEA. The CDR3 spans 13 residues. Germline trimming cut 5 bases from V and 8 bases from J; bases unmatched to any gene: 2.